The 3 T cell receptor beta chains below come from one sample, sequenced in a study of blood T cell repertoires in COVID-19. Method: immunoSEQ multiplex PCR; TCRdb's copy keeps in-frame clones and lacks some. This sample has 25,000 to 30,000 clones, with approximately 87% found just once. The source material was peripheral blood. The receptors here all came from a man aged 65 to 85 with active COVID-19.

The chain combines TRBV7-2 with TRBJ1-5, with unresolved D. Germline CDR1 is SGHTA and CDR2 is FQGNSA. Trimming took 3 bases from V and 4 from J, leaving 7 bases between them. The CDR3 sequence is 13 residues long. DNA for the CDR3: TGTGCCAGCAGCTTCCCCCCGAATCAGCCCCAGCATTTT. Its translation is CASSFPPNQPQHF.

The chain uses TRBV19 and TRBJ1-2; D may be TRBD1 (5 bases). The CDR3 has 14 residues. V lost 5 bases and J 2 bases, leaving 12 bases between the germline ends. From germline, CDR1 is LNHDA and CDR2 SQIVND (reference sequence). This CDR3 reads CASSGDYRNYGYTF. In DNA form, the CDR3 reads TGTGCCAGTAGTGGGGACTACAGGAACTATGGCTACACCTTC.

The J gene is TRBJ1-6, the V gene TRBV30; 10 bases are shared with TRBD1. After removal of 2 bases from V and 13 bases from J, the junction contained 11 bases not matched to a gene. CDR3 length: 15 residues. Germline CDR1 reads GTSNPN; CDR2 reads SVGIG (reference sequence). CDR3 sequence (DNA): TGTGCCTGGAGTCATTTAGGGACAGGGGAAGGGCCCCTCCACTTT. Translated, it gives CAWSHLGTGEGPLHF.